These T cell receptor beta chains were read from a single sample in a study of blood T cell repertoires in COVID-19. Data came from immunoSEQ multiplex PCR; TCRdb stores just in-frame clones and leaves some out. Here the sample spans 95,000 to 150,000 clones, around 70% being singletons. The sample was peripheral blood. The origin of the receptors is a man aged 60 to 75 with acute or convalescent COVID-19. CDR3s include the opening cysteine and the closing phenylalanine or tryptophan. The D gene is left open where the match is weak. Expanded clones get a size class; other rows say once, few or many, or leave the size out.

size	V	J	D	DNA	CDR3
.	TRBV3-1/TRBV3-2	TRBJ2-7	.	TGTGCCAGCAGCCAAGTCGACAAGGGAGGAGAGCAGTACTTC	CASSQVDKGGEQYF
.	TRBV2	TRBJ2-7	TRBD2	TGTGCCTGCCGACTAGCGGGAGCTCACGAGCAGTACTTC	CACRLAGAHEQYF
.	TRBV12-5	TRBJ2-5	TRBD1	TGTGCTAGTGGTACAGGGGCGTCTGGAGAGACCCAGTACTTC	CASGTGASGETQYF
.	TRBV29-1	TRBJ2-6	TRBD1	TGCAGCGTTGAAAGTCGGGGACAGGGGTCTGGGGCCAACGTCCTGACTTTC	CSVESRGQGSGANVLTF
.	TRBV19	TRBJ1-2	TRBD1	TGTGCCAGTACCACAGATAGGACAGGGGTAGGCTACACCTTC	CASTTDRTGVGYTF
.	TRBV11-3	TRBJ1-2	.	TGTGCCAGCAGCCCCTACCCCGGACAGTATGGCTACACCTTC	CASSPYPGQYGYTF
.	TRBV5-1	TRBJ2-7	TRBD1	TGCGCCAGCAGCCCCGCGGGACAGGGCTACGAGCAGTACTTC	CASSPAGQGYEQYF
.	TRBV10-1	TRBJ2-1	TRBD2	TGCGCCAGCAGTCCAAGCGGGGGGGCCGGCTACAATGAGCAGTTCTTC	CASSPSGGAGYNEQFF
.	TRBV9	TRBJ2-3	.	TGTGCCAGCAGCGTAGGAAGATCCCTTACTAGCACAGATACGCAGTATTTT	CASSVGRSLTSTDTQYF
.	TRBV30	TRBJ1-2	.	TGTGCCTGGGACAGGAACTATGGCTACACCTTC	CAWDRNYGYTF
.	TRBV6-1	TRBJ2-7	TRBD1	TGTGCCAGCAGTGAAGGGGGGACAGGGAGACGGCAGTACTTC	CASSEGGTGRRQYF
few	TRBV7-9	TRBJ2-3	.	TGTGCCAGCAGCTTAGCGCATGGGGCCACAGATACGCAGTATTTT	CASSLAHGATDTQYF
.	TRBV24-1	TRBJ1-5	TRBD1	TGTGCCACCAGTGGAGTTACAGGGGCAGGGAATCAGCCCCAGCATTTT	CATSGVTGAGNQPQHF
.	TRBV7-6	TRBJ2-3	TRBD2	TGTGCCAGCAGCGCAACGACTAGCGGGAGGGCAGATACGCAGTATTTT	CASSATTSGRADTQYF
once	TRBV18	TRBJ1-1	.	TGTGCCAGCTCACTCTACGATACGAACACTGAAGCTTTCTTT	CASSLYDTNTEAFF
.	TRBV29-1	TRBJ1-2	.	TGCAGCGTTCTTCATGCAGTCTATGGCTACACCTTC	CSVLHAVYGYTF
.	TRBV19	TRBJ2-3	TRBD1	TGTGCCAGTAGTATCGACAGGGAAGGGGCAGATACGCAGTATTTT	CASSIDREGADTQYF
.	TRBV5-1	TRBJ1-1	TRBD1	TGCGCCAGCAGCTTGATGGGACAGGGAACTGAAGCTTTCTTT	CASSLMGQGTEAFF
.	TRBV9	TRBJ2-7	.	TGTGCCAGCAGCGTAGGACAGGGCGGGGTCTACGAGCAGTACTTC	CASSVGQGGVYEQYF
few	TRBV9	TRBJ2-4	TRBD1	TGTGCCAGCAGCGCGGACAGGGGGATGGCCGAAAACATTCAGTACTTC	CASSADRGMAENIQYF
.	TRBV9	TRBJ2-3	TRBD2	TGTGCCAGCAGCCCTCAACCACCGGGACTATCCTTCCATACGCAGTATTTT	CASSPQPPGLSFHTQYF
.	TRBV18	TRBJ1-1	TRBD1	TGTGCCAGCTCACCAGTCTTACAGGGGGGAACTGAAGCTTTCTTT	CASSPVLQGGTEAFF
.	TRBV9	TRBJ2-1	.	TGTGCCAGCAGCTTATCCGCAGGTTTCGGTGAGCAGTTCTTC	CASSLSAGFGEQFF
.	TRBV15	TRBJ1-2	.	TGTGCCACCAGCAGACCAGGCGGGGGGTTAAGGGGCTACACCTTC	CATSRPGGGLRGYTF
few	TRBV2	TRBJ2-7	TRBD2	TGTGCCAGCAGGTCGGGAGGGTACCACGAGCAGTACTTC	CASRSGGYHEQYF
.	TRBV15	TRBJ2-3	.	TGTGCCACCAGCATGGGAGAGGGGCAGTATTTT	CATSMGEGQYF
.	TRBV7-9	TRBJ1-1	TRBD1	TGTGCCAGCAGCTTATCCACAGGGGGCCGCACTGAAGCTTTCTTT	CASSLSTGGRTEAFF
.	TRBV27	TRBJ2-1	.	TGTGCCAGCAGTGCGGGGACCTACAATGAGCAGTTCTTC	CASSAGTYNEQFF
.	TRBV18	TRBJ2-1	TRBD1	TGTGCCAGCTCACCACCTGGGACAGGCTACTCCTACAATGAGCAGTTCTTC	CASSPPGTGYSYNEQFF
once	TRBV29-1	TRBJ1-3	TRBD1	TGCAGCGTTGAAAGTGACAGGGGACGAAACACCATATATTTT	CSVESDRGRNTIYF
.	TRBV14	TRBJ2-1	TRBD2	TGTGCCAGCAGCCTCTCTAGGCAGCGGGGTCTTGACGAGCAGTTCTTC	CASSLSRQRGLDEQFF
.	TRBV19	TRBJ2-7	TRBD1	TGTGCCAGTAGTCCCCTACGGGACAGCTCAACCTACGAGCAGTACTTC	CASSPLRDSSTYEQYF
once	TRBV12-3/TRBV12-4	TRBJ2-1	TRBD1	TGTGCCAGCAGTTACAACAGGGGCAATGAGCAGTTCTTC	CASSYNRGNEQFF
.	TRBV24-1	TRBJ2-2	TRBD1	TGTGCCACCAGTGATTTTCGGACAGGGCGAGCCGGGGAGCTGTTTTTT	CATSDFRTGRAGELFF
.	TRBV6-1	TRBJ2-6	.	TGTGCCAGCAGTGACCACAGGGCACTCGCTGGGGCCAACGTCCTGACTTTC	CASSDHRALAGANVLTF
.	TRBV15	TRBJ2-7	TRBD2	TGTGCCACCAGCAGGGGTCTAGCGGGAGCTCGGAACGAGCAGTACTTC	CATSRGLAGARNEQYF
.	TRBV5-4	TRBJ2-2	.	TGTGCCAGCAGCTTACAGGGCCTGGACACCGGGGAGCTGTTTTTT	CASSLQGLDTGELFF
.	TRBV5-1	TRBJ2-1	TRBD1	TGCGCCAGCAGCTCGAGGGGGACAGGGGACAGAGATGAGCAGTTCTTC	CASSSRGTGDRDEQFF
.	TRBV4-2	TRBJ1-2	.	TGTGCCAGCAGCCAAGATGGGCAGGGAAACTATGGCTACACCTTC	CASSQDGQGNYGYTF
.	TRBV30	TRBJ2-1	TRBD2	TGTGCCTGGAGAGAAGCGGGAGGGCGGAATGAGCAGTTCTTC	CAWREAGGRNEQFF
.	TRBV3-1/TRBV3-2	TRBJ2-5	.	TGTGCCAGCAGCCGACTTTCAAGCGGTGAGACCCAGTACTTC	CASSRLSSGETQYF
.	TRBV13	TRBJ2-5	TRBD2	TGTGCCAGCAGCTTAGAGGGACTAGGGCAGAAAGAGACCCAGTACTTC	CASSLEGLGQKETQYF
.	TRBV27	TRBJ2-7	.	TGTGCCAGCAGTTTCAACTCAAGGGGTTCCGCCTACGAGCAGTACTTC	CASSFNSRGSAYEQYF
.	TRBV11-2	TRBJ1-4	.	TGTGCCAGCAGCTCCGGCGGGGGGCGAAGTGAAAAACTGTTTTTT	CASSSGGGRSEKLFF
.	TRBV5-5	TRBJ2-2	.	TGTGCCAGCAGCTTTCCGGACGGGGCGAACACCGGGGAGCTGTTTTTT	CASSFPDGANTGELFF
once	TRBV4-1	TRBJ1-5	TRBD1	TGCGCCTCAGCCCTTAGAACAGGGGGCGAAGGTGGTGGGCAGCCCCAGCATTTT	CASALRTGGEGGGQPQHF
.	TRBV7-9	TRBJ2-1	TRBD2	TGTGCCAGCGGGGGGATACCGGGACTAGCGGGAGGACGAGGGAATGAGCAGTTCTTC	CASGGIPGLAGGRGNEQFF
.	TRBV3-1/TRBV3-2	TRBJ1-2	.	TGTGCCAGCAGCCAAGTTTTGAGGGCGGATGGCTACACCTTC	CASSQVLRADGYTF
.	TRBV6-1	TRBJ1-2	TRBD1	TGTGCCAGCAGTGACCAGGGGGCCATCTTTAACTATGGCTACACCTTC	CASSDQGAIFNYGYTF
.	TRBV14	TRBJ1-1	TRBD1	TGTGCCAGCAGCCTGAGATCACAGGGGAGTCCTGAAGCTTTCTTT	CASSLRSQGSPEAFF
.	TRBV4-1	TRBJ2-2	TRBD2	TGCGCCAGCAGCCGAACAACAATAGCGGGGGGACATAACACCGGGGAGCTGTTTTTT	CASSRTTIAGGHNTGELFF
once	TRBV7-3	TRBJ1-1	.	TGTGCCAGCAGCTTATTAGCGGCGGGGAACACTGAAGCTTTCTTT	CASSLLAAGNTEAFF
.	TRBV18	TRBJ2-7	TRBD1	TGTGCCAGCTCACCGGGACAGGGCCCCTACGAGCAGTACTTC	CASSPGQGPYEQYF
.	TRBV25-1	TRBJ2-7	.	TGTGCCAGCGAAGGGACTCCGTCCTACGAGCAGTACTTC	CASEGTPSYEQYF
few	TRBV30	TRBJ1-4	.	TGTGCCTGGAGTCAGGGAATATCACTGTTTTTT	CAWSQGISLFF
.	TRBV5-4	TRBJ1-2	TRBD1	TGTGCCAGCAGCCCCGGACAGGGGTATGGCTACACCTTC	CASSPGQGYGYTF
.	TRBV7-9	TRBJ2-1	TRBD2	TGTGCCAGCAGCCGTACTAGCGGGGGGCCCCTGGGCAATGAGCAGTTCTTC	CASSRTSGGPLGNEQFF
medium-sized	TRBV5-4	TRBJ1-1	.	TGTGCCAGCAGCTTGAAGTTGGGAGGGGCGATGAACACTGAAGCTTTCTTT	CASSLKLGGAMNTEAFF
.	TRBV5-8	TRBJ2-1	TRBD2	TGTGCCAGCAGCTTACTAGCGGACTACAATGAGCAGTTCTTC	CASSLLADYNEQFF